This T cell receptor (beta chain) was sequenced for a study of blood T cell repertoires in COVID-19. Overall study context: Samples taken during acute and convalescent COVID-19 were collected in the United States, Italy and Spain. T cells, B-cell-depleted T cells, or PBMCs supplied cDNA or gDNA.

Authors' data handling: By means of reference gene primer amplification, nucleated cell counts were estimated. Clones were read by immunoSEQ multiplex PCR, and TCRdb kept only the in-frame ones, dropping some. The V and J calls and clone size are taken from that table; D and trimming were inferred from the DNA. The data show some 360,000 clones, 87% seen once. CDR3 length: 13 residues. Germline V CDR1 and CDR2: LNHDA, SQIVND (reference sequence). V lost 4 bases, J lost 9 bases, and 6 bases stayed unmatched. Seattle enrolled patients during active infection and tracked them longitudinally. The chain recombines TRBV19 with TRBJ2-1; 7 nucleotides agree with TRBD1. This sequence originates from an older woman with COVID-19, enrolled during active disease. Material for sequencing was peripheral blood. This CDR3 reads CASSRGTVLEQFF. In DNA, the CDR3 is TGTGCCAGTAGTAGAGGGACAGTTCTTGAGCAGTTCTTC.